Below are 31 T cell receptor beta chains sequenced from a single sample in a study of blood T cell repertoires in COVID-19 (TCRdb year 2020). Receptor libraries were prepared by the immunoSEQ multiplex PCR assay. Here the immuneACCESS table is served through TCRdb, limited to in-frame sequences with V and J called. Missing clones are a known gap in these copies; in checked studies unresolved V genes cover under half, and the rest lacks a known reason. The sample table holds hundreds of thousands of clones, of which roughly nine tenths were seen once. Around 2.6% of the sample comes from the top ten. Specimen: PBMCs or T cells enriched from blood (not recorded which). These TCRs come from a man between 60 and 75 years old who had recovered from COVID-19.

The chain links TRBV5-5 to TRBJ1-2; possibly TRBD1 for D (5 bases). Germline V lookup: CDR1 SGHKS, CDR2 YYEKEE (reference sequence). V shed 5 bases and J shed 4 bases, with 18 bases lying between them. This CDR3 is built from 15 residues. The CDR3 here is CASSFRLTASYGYTF. CDR3 sequence (DNA): TGTGCCAGCAGTTTTCGTTTGACAGCTAGCTATGGCTACACCTTC.

J is TRBJ1-6 and V is TRBV14, with no clear D. The length of the CDR3 is 13 residues. Per germline, CDR1 SGHDN and CDR2 FVKESK. The V and J ends lost 4 bases and 8 bases respectively, with 9 bases between them. The CDR3 region has the DNA TGTGCCAGCAGCCCTCAGAATTATTCACCCCTCCACTTT. It codes for CASSPQNYSPLHF.

This clone came up once. J is TRBJ1-4 and V is TRBV4-3; D is perhaps TRBD1 (6 bases). The germline CDR1 and CDR2 sequences are LGHNA and YSLEER. There are 16 residues in the CDR3. V lost 4 bases and J 8 bases, leaving 20 bases between the germline ends. The CDR3 region is CASSPGPRGSREKLFF. The CDR3 DNA reads TGCGCCAGCAGCCCTGGGCCCAGGGGCTCACGGGAAAAACTGTTTTTT.

The chain is built from TRBV5-4 and TRBJ2-1; a weak D match, TRBD2 (6 bases). V dropped 4 bases and J dropped 10 bases, with 24 bases sitting between them. In germline, CDR1 is SGHNT, CDR2 YYREEE (reference sequence). The CDR3 runs 16 residues. The CDR3: CASSQGGTSQGREQFF. For the CDR3, the DNA is TGTGCCAGCAGCCAGGGAGGCACTAGCCAAGGGAGGGAGCAGTTCTTC.

The chain links TRBV2 to TRBJ1-5, with a weak D call TRBD1 (5 bases). Deletions cut 6 bases from V and 0 bases from J, with 21 bases between. The CDR3 runs 18 residues. Germline assignment: CDR1 SNHLY and CDR2 FYNNEI. The CDR3 nucleotides read TGTGCCAGCAGCCACATGCGGGGGACGGCCATTAGCAATCAGCCCCAGCATTTT. Translated: CASSHMRGTAISNQPQHF. The entire variable domain, with the rest obtained from reference TRBV2 and TRBJ1-5, is as follows: EPEVTQTPSHQVTQMGQEVILRCVPISNHLYFYWYRQILGQKVEFLVSFYNNEISEKSEIFDDQFSVERPDGSNFTLKIRSTKLEDSAMYFCASSHMRGTAISNQPQHFGDGTRLSIL.

The chain couples TRBV5-1 to TRBJ2-3; perhaps TRBD2 as D (6 bases). V shed 3 bases and J shed 2 bases, with 16 bases lying between them. Per germline, CDR1 SGHRS and CDR2 YFSETQ. CDR3 length equals 16 residues. The CDR3 bases are TGCGCCAGCAGCTCGGGGATAGCGGAGACCACAGATACGCAGTATTTT. It translates to CASSSGIAETTDTQYF.

This rearrangement joins TRBV7-2 to TRBJ2-2, with 11 bases matching TRBD2. CDR1 SGHTA and CDR2 FQGNSA come from the germline V gene. The CDR3 length is 17 residues. V lost 7 bases, J lost 3 bases, and 10 bases stayed unmatched. Written as DNA, the CDR3 is TGTGCCAGCACACACCCAACTAGCGGGGGAGACACCGGGGAGCTGTTTTTT. Its protein is CASTHPTSGGDTGELFF.

The V call is TRBV6-2 or TRBV6-3, the J call TRBJ1-2; unclear D gene. Germline V gene lookup returns CDR1 MNHEY and CDR2 SVGEGT. Trimming left V 6 bases short and J 1 base short, with 12 bases between. The CDR3 is made up of 14 amino acids. CDR3 residues: CASSRTLNNYGYTF. Written as DNA, the CDR3 is TGTGCCAGCAGCCGAACCCTAAATAACTATGGCTACACCTTC.

V gene TRBV19 combines with J gene TRBJ1-5; D is unclear. Germline CDR1 is LNHDA and CDR2 is SQIVND (reference sequence). V shed 3 bases and J shed 11 bases, with 8 bases lying between them. The CDR3 has 11 residues. CDR3 region: CASSIGVSQHF. The CDR3 region has the DNA TGTGCCAGTAGTATCGGGGTATCCCAGCATTTT.

The chain has TRBV19 and TRBJ1-2; 7 bases match TRBD1. V dropped 4 bases and J dropped 7; count of bases not matched to a gene: 6. The CDR3 has 13 residues. CDR1 is LNHDA, CDR2 SQIVND, per germline (reference sequence). This CDR3 is CASSRRQGGGYTF. CDR3 sequence (DNA): TGTGCCAGTAGTAGGAGACAGGGTGGTGGCTACACCTTC.

This chain connects TRBV2 to TRBJ1-2; D uncertain. The CDR3 spans 17 residues. V lost 4 bases and J 0 bases, leaving 18 bases between the germline ends. In germline, CDR1 is SNHLY, CDR2 FYNNEI. The CDR3 reads CASSAGSTRGANYGYTF. The CDR3 nucleotides are TGTGCCAGCAGTGCCGGGTCCACCCGAGGAGCTAACTATGGCTACACCTTC.

The chain uses TRBV4-3 and TRBJ2-2, with D tentatively TRBD2 (6 bases). CDR3 length: 16 amino acids. Germline values: CDR1 LGHNA, CDR2 YSLEER. Deletions cut 1 base from V and 7 bases from J, with 16 bases between. The CDR3 is CASSQATPWRGGELFF. Written as DNA, the CDR3 is TGCGCCAGCAGCCAAGCCACTCCATGGAGGGGCGGGGAGCTGTTTTTT.

CDR3 coding DNA: TGTGCCAGCAGTTACTCGAAGAGTTTCTCCTACGAGCAGTACTTC. Protein: CASSYSKSFSYEQYF. J is TRBJ2-7 and V is TRBV6-5; D is unresolved. Germline CDR1 reads MNHEY; CDR2 reads SVGAGI. The length of the CDR3 is 15 residues. Trimming removed 0 bases at V and 0 bases at J, with 9 bases between.

The chain is built from TRBV4-2 and TRBJ1-2; perhaps TRBD1 as D (6 bases). The CDR3 consists of 16 residues. The ends were cut back, 2 bases at V and 0 bases at J, with 13 bases in the middle. The germline gives CDR1 LGHNA, CDR2 YNFKEQ. The CDR3 protein is CASSQPNQGSNYGYTF. CDR3 in DNA: TGTGCCAGCAGCCAACCAAACCAGGGGTCTAACTATGGCTACACCTTC.

The rearrangement links TRBV3-1 (or the pseudogene TRBV3-2) to TRBJ2-5, with TRBD2 matching 11 bases. Germline trimming cut 3 bases from V and 2 bases from J; bases unmatched to any gene: 11. Germline CDR1 LGHDT, CDR2 YNNKEL (reference sequence). This CDR3 has 18 residues. For the CDR3, the DNA is TGTGCCAGCAGCCACCGTCGCGGGACTAGCGGAGCGCAAGAGACCCAGTACTTC. It encodes CASSHRRGTSGAQETQYF.

This chain joins TRBV6-5 and TRBJ2-5, with D possibly matching TRBD2 (5 bases). This CDR3 region has 11 residues. V lost 6 bases and J lost 5, with 7 bases in between. Germline CDR1 MNHEY, CDR2 SVGAGI. The CDR3 loop is CASRRGETQYF. The CDR3 DNA reads as TGTGCCAGCAGACGAGGGGAGACCCAGTACTTC.

V gene TRBV6-1 combines with J gene TRBJ1-2, with D perhaps matching TRBD1 (5 bases). The germline V gene has CDR1 MNHNS and CDR2 SASEGT. CDR3 length equals 15 residues. Trimming removed 3 bases from V and 3 bases from J, with 14 bases in between. Here the CDR3 reads CASSEGGTGDYGYTF. The CDR3 bases are TGTGCCAGCAGTGAGGGGGGTACAGGTGACTATGGCTACACCTTC.

The chain carries TRBV6-2 or TRBV6-3 and TRBJ2-7; 8 positions agree with TRBD1. CDR1 and CDR2 (germline): MNHEY, SVGEGT. The junction had 11 bases not matched to a gene; V was cut back by 2 bases and J by 2 bases. The CDR3 length is 17 residues. CDR3 loop: CASSYGHRGLSAYEQYF. The DNA for the CDR3 is TGTGCCAGCAGTTACGGTCACAGGGGGTTGTCTGCCTACGAGCAGTACTTC.

To note about this clone: Germline and junction disagree at one end, which may indicate a read error. V and J are TRBV7-2 and TRBJ1-3, with D perhaps TRBD1 (6 bases). There are 15 residues in the CDR3. CDR1 and CDR2 from the germline V gene are SGHTA and FQGNSA. The CDR3 DNA follows: TGTGCCAGCAGTTTAGACAGGAGCTCTGGAAACACCATATATTTT. This gives the protein CASSLDRSSGNTIYF. Variable domain in full (rest from reference TRBV7-2 and TRBJ1-3): GAGVSQSPSNKVTEKGKDVELRCDPISGHTALYWYRQSLGQGLEFLIYFQGNSAPDKSGLPSDRFSAERTGGSVSTLTIQRTQQEDSAVYLCASSLDRSSGNTIYFGEGSWLTVV.

This clone was seen once. This chain connects TRBV12-5 to TRBJ1-1; 7 bases agree with TRBD1. V lost 6 bases and J lost 3; bases outside the gene matches: 1. The CDR3 spans 12 residues. CDR1 is LGHNT, CDR2 FRNRAP, per germline. The CDR3 DNA reads as TGTGCTAGTGGGACAGGGTACACTGAAGCTTTCTTT. This sequence encodes CASGTGYTEAFF.

This rearrangement joins TRBV5-4 to TRBJ2-4, with 7 bases aligning to TRBD2. Trimming cost V 0 bases and J 0 bases; bases outside gene matches: 3. The germline V gene has CDR1 SGHNT and CDR2 YYREEE (reference sequence). The CDR3 consists of 16 residues. In DNA form, the CDR3 reads TGTGCCAGCAGCTTGGGTGGGAGGGTAGCCAAAAACATTCAGTACTTC. It yields the protein CASSLGGRVAKNIQYF.

This chain links TRBV27 with TRBJ2-1; a weak D match, TRBD2 (5 bases). In germline, CDR1 is MNHEY, CDR2 SMNVEV (reference sequence). Trimming cost V 9 bases and J 6 bases, with 18 bases left between them. This CDR3 region has 14 residues. CDR3 nucleotides: TGTGCCAGTCTCGGAGGTTTAGGGATCAATGAGCAGTTCTTC. Encoded protein: CASLGGLGINEQFF.

V usage is TRBV5-6 and J usage is TRBJ2-5, with TRBD2 identical over 9 bases. With V trimmed by 2 bases and J by 5 bases, 7 bases remained unmatched. CDR1 is SGHDT and CDR2 is YYEEEE in the germline V gene. The CDR3 is 15 amino acids. CDR3 coding DNA: TGTGCCAGCAGCTTCTCGGGACTAGCAGGGGAGACCCAGTACTTC. As protein: CASSFSGLAGETQYF.

The chain recombines TRBV30 with TRBJ2-7; the D is unclear. The CDR3 length is 13 residues. CDR1 and CDR2 from the germline V gene are GTSNPN and SVGIG (reference sequence). V was cut by 3 bases and J by 0 bases, with 9 bases left in between. The CDR3 loop is CAWRNRFSYEQYF. DNA for the CDR3: TGTGCCTGGAGAAACAGATTCTCCTACGAGCAGTACTTC.

The chain carries TRBV2 and TRBJ2-1; tentative D call: TRBD1 (6 bases). The CDR3 runs 12 residues. V lost 4 bases, J lost 10 bases, and 11 bases lay in between. The germline gives CDR1 SNHLY, CDR2 FYNNEI. In nucleotides, the CDR3 is TGTGCCAGCAGTGGGGGGCCCAGGGAGCAGTTCTTC. Its translation: CASSGGPREQFF.

J is TRBJ1-2 and V is TRBV5-1, with D unclear. CDR1 is SGHRS and CDR2 is YFSETQ in the germline V gene. V lost 0 bases to trimming and J lost 0 bases, with 9 bases between them. CDR3 length: 15 amino acids. CDR3 residues: CASSLVVGANYGYTF. CDR3 coding DNA: TGCGCCAGCAGCTTGGTAGTGGGAGCTAACTATGGCTACACCTTC.

The V and J genes are TRBV7-2 and TRBJ2-1; the match to TRBD1 covers 8 bases. CDR1 and CDR2 from the germline V gene are SGHTA and FQGNSA. This CDR3 is built from 15 residues. The V gene end was trimmed by 2 bases and the J gene end by 3 bases; junction bases not matched to a gene: 3. CDR3 in amino acids: CASSLTGQDYNEQFF. The CDR3 coding sequence is TGTGCCAGCAGCTTAACGGGACAGGACTACAATGAGCAGTTCTTC.

V is TRBV7-8 and J is TRBJ1-5; 7 bases map to TRBD1. V dropped 3 bases and J dropped 3; count of bases not matched to a gene: 8. Per germline, CDR1 SGHVS and CDR2 FQNEAQ. The CDR3 contains 16 residues. CDR3 loop: CASSLAGGRVNQPQHF. CDR3 DNA sequence: TGTGCCAGCAGCTTGGCAGGGGGTAGGGTCAATCAGCCCCAGCATTTT. The whole variable domain, filled in from reference TRBV7-8 and TRBJ1-5, reads GAGVSQSPRYKVAKRGQDVALRCDPISGHVSLFWYQQALGQGPEFLTYFQNEAQLDKSGLPSDRFFAERPEGSVSTLKIQRTQQEDSAVYLCASSLAGGRVNQPQHFGDGTRLSIL.

The chain is built from TRBV5-8 and TRBJ1-5; TRBD1 matches at 9 bases. Trimming removed 6 bases from V and 1 base from J; junction bases left unmatched: 14. CDR1 is SGHTS, CDR2 YDEGEE, per germline. This CDR3 contains 18 residues. The CDR3 DNA is TGTGCCAGCAAGATTGGGACAGGGCCGTCCTTGAGCAATCAGCCCCAGCATTTT. It is translated as CASKIGTGPSLSNQPQHF. Variable domain in full (rest from reference TRBV5-8 and TRBJ1-5): EAGVTQSPTHLIKTRGQQATLRCSPISGHTSVYWYQQALGLGLQFLLWYDEGEERNRGNFPPRFSGRQFPNYSSELNVNALELEDSALYLCASKIGTGPSLSNQPQHFGDGTRLSIL.

The chain employs TRBV6-1 and TRBJ2-3; 9 bases map to TRBD2. V trimming: 4 bases; J trimming: 4 bases; junction bases outside the gene matches: 9. The CDR3 consists of 16 residues. CDR1 MNHNS and CDR2 SASEGT come from the germline V gene. CDR3 in amino acids: CASSGGGGGAPDTQYF. The CDR3 nucleotides are TGTGCCAGCAGTGGAGGAGGCGGGGGGGCCCCAGATACGCAGTATTTT.

The chain employs TRBV11-2 and TRBJ2-3, with D maybe TRBD2 (6 bases). V shed 1 base and J shed 3 bases, with 11 bases lying between them. The CDR3 is made up of 15 amino acids. From germline, CDR1 is SGHAT and CDR2 FQNNGV. The CDR3 DNA follows: TGTGCCAGCAGCTTAGCCGGGAGTATGACAGATACGCAGTATTTT. Translating gives CASSLAGSMTDTQYF.